This entry lists 19 T cell receptor beta chains sequenced from one sample in a study of shared clonotypes between healthy human individuals. Measured with immunoSEQ multiplex PCR; TCRdb has only the in-frame clones, and not every one. The profile covers about 2.1 million clones, with approximately 94% appearing a single time and approximately 1.7% taken by the ten largest. The naive CD8 subset, CD45RO-negative cells positively selected for CCR7, excluded terminally differentiated effector memory CD45RA+ cells. Specimen: naive CD8+ T cells from PBMCs. The receptors originated from a man aged 18-30 years in good health. Some clones in this sample may be carry-over from other donors' samples.

This clone was picked up a small number of times. The chain carries TRBV4-1 and TRBJ1-1; D might be TRBD1 (5 bases). Between the trimmed V and J ends, which lost 0 bases and 0 bases, there was a span of 11 bases. Germline CDR1 and CDR2: MGHRA and YSYEKL. The CDR3 spans 16 residues. CDR3 sequence: CASSQDPRGMNTEAFF. CDR3 in DNA: TGCGCCAGCAGCCAAGATCCTAGGGGCATGAACACTGAAGCTTTCTTT.

A note on this clone: Its ends do not fully match the called genes, so a read error is possible. The V and J genes are TRBV4-1 and TRBJ2-3; 13 nucleotides agree with TRBD2. There are 19 residues in the CDR3. Germline V lookup: CDR1 MGHRA, CDR2 YSYEKL. This CDR3 is CASSQVRTSGSGVADTQYF. DNA of the CDR3: TGCGCCAGCAGTCAAGTCAGGACTAGCGGGAGTGGTGTGGCAGATACGCAGTATTTT.

The V call is TRBV9, the J call TRBJ1-5; TRBD1 is a possible D gene (6 bases). From germline, CDR1 is SGDLS and CDR2 YYNGEE. The V and J ends lost 2 bases and 6 bases respectively, with 15 bases between them. The CDR3 totals 15 residues. Here the CDR3 reads CASSVWGAIGQPQHF. CDR3 nucleotides: TGTGCCAGCAGCGTCTGGGGGGCGATCGGTCAGCCCCAGCATTTT.

This chain links TRBV19 with TRBJ2-7; D not resolved. Trimming removed 5 bases at V and 0 bases at J, with 14 bases between. The germline V gene encodes CDR1 LNHDA and CDR2 SQIVND (reference sequence). The CDR3 extends over 15 amino acids. CDR3 amino acids: CASSRDHSSSYEQYF. In DNA, the CDR3 is TGTGCCAGTAGTCGCGATCACAGCAGCTCCTACGAGCAGTACTTC.

With regard to this clone: Additional DNA sequences in this sample encode the identical CDR3. The chain has TRBV27 and TRBJ1-5; a possible D gene is TRBD1 (5 bases). The CDR3 contains 14 residues. Germline CDR1 and CDR2: MNHEY and SMNVEV (reference sequence). V was cut by 6 bases and J by 1 base, with 10 bases left in between. Written as DNA, the CDR3 is TGTGCCAGCAGCAACCGGGACAGCAATCAGCCCCAGCATTTT. Its translation is CASSNRDSNQPQHF.

The chain combines TRBV11-2 with TRBJ2-5, with D hard to call. The germline V gene encodes CDR1 SGHAT and CDR2 FQNNGV. V was trimmed by 0 bases and J by 1 base, leaving 3 bases between them. This CDR3 comprises 13 residues. Here the CDR3 reads CASSLDPQETQYF. CDR3 nucleotide sequence: TGTGCCAGCAGCTTAGACCCCCAAGAGACCCAGTACTTC. Combining the CDR3 with reference TRBV11-2 and TRBJ2-5 gives the whole variable domain EAGVAQSPRYKIIEKRQSVAFWCNPISGHATLYWYQQILGQGPKLLIQFQNNGVVDDSQLPKDRFSAERLKGVDSTLKIQPAKLEDSAVYLCASSLDPQETQYFGPGTRLLVL.

The J gene is TRBJ2-1, the V gene TRBV25-1; no clear D. There are 15 residues in the CDR3. The V end was cut by 1 base, the J end by 0 bases, with 7 bases between. Germline lookup yields CDR1 MGHDK and CDR2 SYGVNS. Here the CDR3 DNA reads TGTGCCAGCAGTGAATTAAAGGGCTCCTACAATGAGCAGTTCTTC. Amino acids: CASSELKGSYNEQFF.

V gene TRBV13 combines with J gene TRBJ1-1; the D gene is possibly TRBD1 (6 bases). V lost 0 bases to trimming and J lost 4 bases, with 12 bases between them. CDR1 is PRHDT, CDR2 FYEKMQ, per germline (reference sequence). The CDR3 loop spans 15 amino acids. The CDR3 DNA reads TGTGCCAGCAGCTTAGGGGAGGGGGGAGGCACTGAAGCTTTCTTT. Its protein product is CASSLGEGGGTEAFF.

The chain joins TRBV9 to TRBJ2-7; TRBD2 might be the D (7 bases). This CDR3 is built from 14 residues. CDR1 and CDR2 (germline): SGDLS, YYNGEE. V was trimmed by 2 bases and J by 3 bases, leaving 12 bases between them. CDR3 sequence: CASSVGGGYYEQYF. In DNA form, the CDR3 reads TGTGCCAGCAGCGTGGGAGGGGGATACTACGAGCAGTACTTC.

The chain recombines TRBV30 with TRBJ2-7; 9 bases align to TRBD1. CDR3 length: 14 amino acids. Germline V lookup: CDR1 GTSNPN, CDR2 SVGIG (reference sequence). Trimming removed 2 bases from V and 3 bases from J; junction bases left unmatched: 5. CDR3: CAWSWGTGLYEQYF. DNA of the CDR3: TGTGCCTGGAGTTGGGGGACAGGGCTCTACGAGCAGTACTTC. Full variable domain (remainder filled in from reference TRBV30 and TRBJ2-7): SQTIHQWPATLVQPVGSPLSLECTVEGTSNPNLYWYRQAAGRGLQLLFYSVGIGQISSEVPQNLSASRPQDRQFILSSKKLLLSDSGFYLCAWSWGTGLYEQYFGPGTRLTVT.

The chain joins TRBV11-2 to TRBJ2-6; TRBD1 is a possible D gene (5 bases). This CDR3 contains 15 residues. Germline loops: CDR1 SGHAT, CDR2 FQNNGV. V was trimmed by 2 bases and J by 3 bases, leaving 8 bases between them. CDR3 amino acids: CASSLKGIGANVLTF. The DNA for the CDR3 is TGTGCCAGCAGCTTAAAGGGGATTGGGGCCAACGTCCTGACTTTC.

As to this clone: A far more abundant clone sits one base away, making this likely a read error. The chain links TRBV7-2 to TRBJ2-3; D is ambiguous. The ends were cut back, 2 bases at V and 4 bases at J, with 4 bases in the middle. The CDR3 runs to 12 residues. The germline V gene encodes CDR1 SGHTA and CDR2 FQGNSA. This chain's CDR3 is CASSLKADTQYF. CDR3 DNA sequence: TGTGCCAGCAGCTTAAAGGCAGATACGCAGTATTTT.

This clone was counted once. The genes are TRBV4-2 and TRBJ1-6, with a weak D call TRBD1 (6 bases). CDR1 and CDR2 (germline): LGHNA, YNFKEQ. Trimming removed 3 bases at V and 4 bases at J, with 16 bases between. The CDR3 totals 17 residues. This chain's CDR3 is CASSQGRQTGYNSPLHF. DNA for the CDR3: TGTGCCAGCAGCCAGGGTCGACAGACAGGATATAATTCACCCCTCCACTTT.

The sample holds one count of this clone. The chain joins TRBV27 to TRBJ1-1, with D possibly being TRBD1 (5 bases). The CDR3 length is 17 residues. CDR1 MNHEY and CDR2 SMNVEV come from the germline V gene (reference sequence). Trimming shortened V by 1 base and J by 4 bases, and 19 bases separated the two germline ends. The CDR3, as DNA: TGTGCCAGCAGTTTATACTCCGGGACTCAAAGGGGCACTGAAGCTTTCTTT. This translates into CASSLYSGTQRGTEAFF.

The rearrangement joins TRBV6-1 to TRBJ2-7; 10 nucleotides line up with TRBD1. The CDR3 runs to 16 residues. Germline V CDR1 and CDR2: MNHNS, SASEGT. With V trimmed by 4 bases and J by 5 bases, 11 bases remained unmatched. In DNA form, the CDR3 reads TGTGCCAGCAGTGGCCTCGGGACAGGGGTTTTCGACGAGCAGTACTTC. Residues: CASSGLGTGVFDEQYF.

This clone was found once. The chain combines TRBV7-9 with TRBJ1-3; unclear D gene. The V gene's germline CDR1 is SEHNR and CDR2 FQNEAQ (reference sequence). The CDR3 is 16 amino acids. V was clipped by 3 bases and J by 0 bases, with 12 bases between them. CDR3 coding DNA: TGTGCCAGCAGCTTGGGAGGAATCAGCTCTGGAAACACCATATATTTT. This encodes CASSLGGISSGNTIYF.

CDR3 loop: CASSQDWRDRVAEQYF. In nucleotides, the CDR3 is TGCGCCAGCAGCCAAGATTGGCGGGACAGGGTCGCCGAGCAGTACTTC. The rearrangement uses TRBV4-3 and TRBJ2-7; 9 bases are shared with TRBD1. V dropped 0 bases and J dropped 6; count of bases not matched to a gene: 9. This CDR3 has 16 amino acids. Germline lookup yields CDR1 LGHNA and CDR2 YSLEER.

Details on this clone: The same CDR3 also results from other DNA sequences found in this sample. The chain recombines TRBV9 with TRBJ2-3; D remains unclear. CDR3 length: 14 residues. Looked up from germline, CDR1 is SGDLS and CDR2 is YYNGEE. V was shortened by 0 bases and J by 0 bases, with 5 bases between the two germline ends. The CDR3 DNA reads as TGTGCCAGCAGCGTAGTCGGGAGCACAGATACGCAGTATTTT. Translation: CASSVVGSTDTQYF. Using reference TRBV9 and TRBJ2-3 for the parts outside the CDR3, the full variable domain is DSGVTQTPKHLITATGQRVTLRCSPRSGDLSVYWYQQSLDQGLQFLIQYYNGEERAKGNILERFSAQQFPDLHSELNLSSLELGDSALYFCASSVVGSTDTQYFGPGTRLTVL.

The chain employs TRBV27 and TRBJ1-6; 7 nucleotides align to TRBD1. V lost 2 bases, J lost 15 bases, and 10 bases stayed unmatched. This CDR3 has 14 amino acids. Germline assignment: CDR1 MNHEY and CDR2 SMNVEV (reference sequence). The CDR3 region has the DNA TGTGCCAGCAGTTTAGTTGGGACAGTCCGACTCCTCCACTTT. Translated: CASSLVGTVRLLHF.